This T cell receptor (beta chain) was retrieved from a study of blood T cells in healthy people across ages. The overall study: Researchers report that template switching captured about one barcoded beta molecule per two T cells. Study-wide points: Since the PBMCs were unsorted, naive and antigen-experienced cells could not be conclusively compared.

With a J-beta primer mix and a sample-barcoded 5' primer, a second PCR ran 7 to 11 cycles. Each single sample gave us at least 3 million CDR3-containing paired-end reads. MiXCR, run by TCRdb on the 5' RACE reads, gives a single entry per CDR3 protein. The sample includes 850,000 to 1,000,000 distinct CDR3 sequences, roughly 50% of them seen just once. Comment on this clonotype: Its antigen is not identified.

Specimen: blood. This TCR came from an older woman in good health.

The DNA of the CDR3 is TGTGCCTGGGGAAAACAAGGGATGAACACTGAAGCTTTCTTT. Translated: CAWGKQGMNTEAFF. The chain has TRBV30 and TRBJ1-1; no clear D. Trimming removed 5 bases at V and 0 bases at J, with 13 bases between. Germline-derived CDR1 and CDR2 are GTSNPN and SVGIG (reference sequence). The CDR3 loop spans 14 amino acids.